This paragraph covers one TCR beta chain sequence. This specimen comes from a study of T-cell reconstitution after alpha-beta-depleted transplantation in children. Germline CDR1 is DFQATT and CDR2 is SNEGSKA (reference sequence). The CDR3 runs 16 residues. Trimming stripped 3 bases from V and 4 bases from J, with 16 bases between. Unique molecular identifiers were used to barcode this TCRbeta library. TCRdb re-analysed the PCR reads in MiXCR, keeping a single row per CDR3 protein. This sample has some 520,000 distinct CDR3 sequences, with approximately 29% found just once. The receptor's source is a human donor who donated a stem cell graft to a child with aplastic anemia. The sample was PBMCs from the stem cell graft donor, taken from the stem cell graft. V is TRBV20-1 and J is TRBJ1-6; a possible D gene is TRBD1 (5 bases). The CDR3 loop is CSARIQASLYNSPLHF. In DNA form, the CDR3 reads TGCAGTGCTAGGATACAGGCGTCCTTATATAATTCACCCCTCCACTTT.